The subject of this entry is one T cell receptor beta chain. No antigen is known for it. This record comes from a study of cytomegalovirus exposure and HLA in healthy donors. General study findings and limits: Earlier analysis found most TCR beta V segments productive about 90% or about 30% of the time.

The CDR3 contains 16 residues. Germline lookup yields CDR1 SGHTA and CDR2 FQGNSA. V was clipped by 2 bases and J by 2 bases, with 13 bases between them. Vbeta (60) and Jbeta (13) primers were used in the PCR. Produced via immunoSEQ multiplex PCR; TCRdb's table is partial and in-frame only. In total, the table holds tens of thousands of clones. Healthy bone marrow donors formed the donor group. The clonotype was recovered from a female donor in good health and CMV-seronegative. The sample was PBMCs. The chain joins TRBV7-2 to TRBJ1-5; perhaps TRBD1 as D (6 bases). The CDR3 here is CASSLRGGSGNQPQHF. The CDR3 coding sequence is TGTGCCAGCAGCTTAAGGGGGGGTTCGGGCAATCAGCCCCAGCATTTT. Supplemented by reference TRBV7-2 and TRBJ1-5, the full variable domain reads GAGVSQSPSNKVTEKGKDVELRCDPISGHTALYWYRQSLGQGLEFLIYFQGNSAPDKSGLPSDRFSAERTGGSVSTLTIQRTQQEDSAVYLCASSLRGGSGNQPQHFGDGTRLSIL.